Below, 7 T cell receptor beta chains from the same sample are listed, as sequenced in a study of a mutant IDH1 vaccine in newly diagnosed glioma. Described time point: week 47, end of study. In the vaccine, a single dose held 300 ug of the mutant IDH1 20-mer peptide, along with topical imiquimod. This table comes from immunoSEQ multiplex PCR, and its TCRdb copy is limited to in-frame clones, with some not included. The sample carries tens of thousands of clones, around 82% recorded once. Their cognate antigens are unknown. This specimen was PBMCs, taken from a glioma patient whose treatment included an IDH1 peptide vaccine. The receptors stem from a man aged 18 to 35 with glioma. Some clones in this sample may be carry-over from other donors' samples.

CDR3 region: CASSEFLVGTESSYEQYF. The CDR3, as DNA: TGTGCCAGCAGTGAATTCCTTGTGGGGACGGAGAGCTCCTACGAGCAGTACTTC. This rearrangement joins TRBV2 to TRBJ2-7; D could derive from TRBD1 or TRBD2 (5 bases each). The CDR3 consists of 18 residues. V was cut by 2 bases and J by 0 bases, with 20 bases left in between. Germline loops: CDR1 SNHLY, CDR2 FYNNEI. The full variable domain, completed using reference TRBV2 and TRBJ2-7, is EPEVTQTPSHQVTQMGQEVILRCVPISNHLYFYWYRQILGQKVEFLVSFYNNEISEKSEIFDDQFSVERPDGSNFTLKIRSTKLEDSAMYFCASSEFLVGTESSYEQYFGPGTRLTVT.

This clone was detected a few times. The chain recombines TRBV10-3 with TRBJ1-1, with D possibly being TRBD1 (6 bases). From germline, CDR1 is ENHRY and CDR2 SYGVKD. The CDR3 spans 14 residues. The V gene lost 6 bases and the J gene lost 10 bases, with 21 bases spanning the gap. The CDR3 sequence: CAISFLGGAEGAFF. CDR3 coding DNA: TGTGCCATCAGCTTTCTCGGGGGGGCAGAAGGAGCTTTCTTT.

This clone appeared once. The V and J genes are TRBV11-1 and TRBJ2-7; 8 positions agree with TRBD2. The V and J ends lost 5 bases and 2 bases, in that order; junction bases with no gene match: 5. Per germline, CDR1 SGHAT and CDR2 FQDESV (reference sequence). The CDR3 sequence is 14 residues long. The CDR3: CASSQAGVTYEQYF. The CDR3 nucleotides are TGTGCCAGCAGCCAAGCGGGGGTGACCTACGAGCAGTACTTC.

The V and J genes are TRBV5-1 and TRBJ2-3; D gene ambiguous. The length of the CDR3 is 14 residues. Germline loops: CDR1 SGHRS, CDR2 YFSETQ. With 5 bases removed from V and 0 bases from J, the gap between germline ends came to 10 bases. In DNA, the CDR3 is TGCGCCAGCAGTGGGTTGACTAGCACAGATACGCAGTATTTT. This gives the protein CASSGLTSTDTQYF.

This chain joins TRBV9 and TRBJ2-7; D may be TRBD1 (6 bases). The V gene lost 2 bases and the J gene lost 0 bases, with 15 bases spanning the gap. This CDR3 spans 16 amino acids. Germline CDR1 reads SGDLS; CDR2 reads YYNGEE. The CDR3 DNA follows: TGTGCCAGCAGCGTGGGATGGACAGCCTTCTCCTACGAGCAGTACTTC. This translates into CASSVGWTAFSYEQYF. The full variable domain, completed using reference TRBV9 and TRBJ2-7, is DSGVTQTPKHLITATGQRVTLRCSPRSGDLSVYWYQQSLDQGLQFLIQYYNGEERAKGNILERFSAQQFPDLHSELNLSSLELGDSALYFCASSVGWTAFSYEQYFGPGTRLTVT.

This clone was seen a single time. The chain uses TRBV5-1 and TRBJ1-4; the D is unclear. This CDR3 has 14 residues. V was cut by 2 bases and J by 6 bases, with 11 bases left in between. Germline values: CDR1 SGHRS, CDR2 YFSETQ. The CDR3 nucleotides read TGCGCCAGCAGCTTAGGCATGGAGTATGAAAAACTGTTTTTT. Protein: CASSLGMEYEKLFF.

The chain has TRBV4-3 and TRBJ2-3; 7 bases fit TRBD1. The junction had 4 bases not matched to a gene; V was cut back by 4 bases and J by 3 bases. This CDR3 region has 14 residues. The germline V gene encodes CDR1 LGHNA and CDR2 YSLEER. The CDR3 coding sequence is TGCGCCAGCAGCCCGGGACAGAAAACAGATACGCAGTATTTT. It codes for CASSPGQKTDTQYF.